This entry lists 24 T cell receptor beta chains sequenced from one sample in a study of response to subunit inactivated influenza vaccine (dated by TCRdb to 2017 to 2018). The time point label corresponds to: approximately 40 days after influenza vaccine administration. To prepare the library, RT-PCR was applied. Data came from an Illumina HiSeq 2500. TCRdb redid the processing of the public reads, applying fastp at Q25 and MiXCR, and retained in-frame beta chains. Each entry is one CDR3 protein sequence, shown with its most common DNA and genes. Within this sample are under 500,000 distinct CDR3 sequences, with about 10% of them counted one time only. The ten most abundant clones make up roughly 12% of the sample. The sample in question was PBMCs from blood, obtained roughly 46 days after vaccination. The receptors come from a man aged 50 to 59 who received an inactivated influenza vaccine. Donor details come from another sample of the same person, matched by shared clones.

This chain uses TRBV29-1 with TRBJ2-7; weak D call: TRBD1 (6 bases). The CDR3 totals 14 residues. CDR1 SQVTM and CDR2 ANQGSEA come from the germline V gene. V shed 3 bases and J shed 1 base, with 13 bases lying between them. The CDR3 reads CSVEAGTPSYEQYF. The DNA for the CDR3 is TGCAGCGTTGAGGCCGGGACACCATCCTACGAGCAGTACTTC.

The chain employs TRBV12-3 or TRBV12-4 and TRBJ2-3; D gene unclear. The CDR3 spans 14 residues. The V and J ends lost 5 bases and 5 bases respectively, with 14 bases between them. The DNA of the CDR3 is TGTGCCAGCAGTGAACAGATGGTTGGAGATACGCAGTATTTT. Its translation: CASSEQMVGDTQYF.

V and J are TRBV7-6 and TRBJ1-1; no reliable D call. V lost 6 bases to trimming and J lost 4 bases, with 24 bases between them. The CDR3 extends over 17 amino acids. Germline-derived CDR1 and CDR2 are SGHVS and FNYEAQ. The chain's CDR3 is CASSSFALNVVSTEAFF. The DNA of the CDR3 is TGTGCCAGCAGTTCCTTTGCCCTTAATGTGGTCTCCACTGAAGCTTTCTTT. The complete variable domain, with remaining parts taken from reference TRBV7-6 and TRBJ1-1, reads GAGVSQSPRYKVTKRGQDVALRCDPISGHVSLYWYRQALGQGPEFLTYFNYEAQQDKSGLPNDRFSAERPEGSISTLTIQRTEQRDSAMYRCASSSFALNVVSTEAFFGQGTRLTVV.

This clonotype was seen only a few times. The chain couples TRBV10-2 to TRBJ1-2; the D gene is possibly TRBD1 (5 bases). Trimming took off 9 bases at V and 2 bases at J, with 10 bases between the two ends. The CDR3 contains 12 residues. Germline V gene lookup returns CDR1 WSHSY and CDR2 SAAADI. The CDR3: CARPGQNYGYTF. CDR3 coding DNA: TGCGCCAGACCGGGGCAGAACTATGGCTACACCTTC.

The chain is built from TRBV6-1 and TRBJ1-6; possibly TRBD1 for D (5 bases). Trimming cost V 3 bases and J 7 bases, with 13 bases left between them. There are 15 residues in the CDR3. CDR1 is MNHNS, CDR2 SASEGT, per germline. The DNA of the CDR3 is TGTGCCAGCAGTGATCCTTGGACACAAAATTCACCCCTCCACTTT. It yields the protein CASSDPWTQNSPLHF.

The rearrangement joins TRBV4-1 to TRBJ2-1; the D gene is possibly TRBD1 (7 bases). The V end lost 1 base, the J end lost 7 bases, and 20 bases lay between the germline ends. CDR3 length: 17 amino acids. In germline, CDR1 is MGHRA, CDR2 YSYEKL. The DNA for the CDR3 is TGCGCCAGCAGCCAAGCTCAGGGGGACTCGCGAAGGAATGAGCAGTTCTTC. This codes for CASSQAQGDSRRNEQFF.

V usage is TRBV6-5 and J usage is TRBJ1-1, with a tentative D call TRBD1 (6 bases). The CDR3 extends over 15 amino acids. In germline, CDR1 is MNHEY, CDR2 SVGAGI. The germline V and J ends were trimmed by 0 bases and 1 base, with 9 bases remaining between them. The CDR3 coding sequence is TGTGCCAGCAGTTACTCGATGGGACAGAACACTGAAGCTTTCTTT. It codes for CASSYSMGQNTEAFF.

To note about this clonotype: This sequence may be a read error, since a much larger clone differs from it by one base. The chain uses TRBV7-8 and TRBJ2-2; D not resolved. CDR3 length: 13 amino acids. Germline-derived CDR1 and CDR2 are SGHVS and FQNEAQ. Trimming pared 8 bases from V and 5 bases from J, leaving 12 bases between. The CDR3 DNA sequence: TGTGCCAGCGGCCCTCGTTGGACCGGGGAGCTGTTTTTT. Translating it yields CASGPRWTGELFF.

The CDR3 loop reads CARKWNTEAFF. CDR3 DNA sequence: TGTGCCCGAAAATGGAACACTGAAGCTTTCTTT. V gene TRBV30 combines with J gene TRBJ1-1; no clear D gene. The V and J ends lost 8 bases and 1 base respectively, with 8 bases between them. Germline CDR1 reads GTSNPN; CDR2 reads SVGIG (reference sequence). The CDR3 is 11 amino acids.

This clonotype came up a few times. The chain carries TRBV5-1 and TRBJ2-2; the match to TRBD1 covers 8 bases. This CDR3 contains 14 residues. Germline V CDR1 and CDR2: SGHRS, YFSETQ. V shed 5 bases, J shed 6 bases, and the junction held 6 bases outside the gene matches. The CDR3 sequence: CASRFDRGPGELFF. CDR3 nucleotides: TGCGCCAGCAGATTCGACAGGGGTCCCGGGGAGCTGTTTTTT. The full variable domain, completed using reference TRBV5-1 and TRBJ2-2, is KAGVTQTPRYLIKTRGQQVTLSCSPISGHRSVSWYQQTPGQGLQFLFEYFSETQRNKGNFPGRFSGRQFSNSRSEMNVSTLELGDSALYLCASRFDRGPGELFFGEGSRLTVL.

This clonotype was counted a few times. The genes are TRBV11-2 and TRBJ1-1; the D gene is possibly TRBD1 (5 bases). The ends were cut back, 3 bases at V and 11 bases at J, with 10 bases in the middle. Germline values: CDR1 SGHAT, CDR2 FQNNGV. This CDR3 is 11 amino acids long. The CDR3 region has the DNA TGTGCCAGCAGCTTTGTGGGACCGGCTTTCTTT. Residues: CASSFVGPAFF.

This clonotype has a handful of counts. This rearrangement joins TRBV20-1 to TRBJ2-7; D remains ambiguous. Trimming pared 1 base from V and 2 bases from J, leaving 12 bases between. Germline V gene data show CDR1 as DFQATT and CDR2 as SNEGSKA (reference sequence). The CDR3 extends over 14 amino acids. CDR3 DNA sequence: TGCAGTGCTAGAGTGCTGCGGAACCCCTACGAGCAGTACTTC. It encodes CSARVLRNPYEQYF.

The chain couples TRBV28 to TRBJ2-7, with D possibly TRBD1 on 5 matching bases. V dropped 5 bases and J dropped 3 bases, with 26 bases sitting between them. This CDR3 region has 18 residues. Germline V gene sequence: CDR1 MDHEN, CDR2 SYDVKM. This chain's CDR3 is CASSHRGRVFKGHYEQYF. In nucleotides, the CDR3 is TGTGCCAGCAGTCACCGTGGCCGGGTTTTTAAGGGGCACTACGAGCAGTACTTC.

Notes on this clonotype: Relative to the germline gene, one junction end is altered; a read error may explain this. V gene TRBV7-7 combines with J gene TRBJ2-2; 8 nucleotides line up with TRBD1. The CDR3 totals 16 residues. Per germline, CDR1 SSHAT and CDR2 FNYEAQ (reference sequence). In DNA, the CDR3 is TGTGCTAGCAGCCCAGGACAGGGAGGACCCACCGGGGAGCTGTTTTTT. Protein: CASSPGQGGPTGELFF. Drawing the rest from reference TRBV7-7 and TRBJ2-2, the complete variable domain is GAGVSQSPRYKVTKRGQDVTLRCDPISSHATLYWYQQALGQGPEFLTYFNYEAQPDKSGLPSDRFSAERPEGSISTLTIQRTEQRDSAMYRCASSPGQGGPTGELFFGEGSRLTVL.

The chain employs TRBV2 and TRBJ1-1; D not certain. Trimming took 0 bases from V and 7 from J, leaving 15 bases between them. The germline gives CDR1 SNHLY, CDR2 FYNNEI. The CDR3 is made up of 15 amino acids. In nucleotides, the CDR3 is TGTGCCAGCAGTGAAGCGCCGGTAGCAAGCGTTGAAGCTTTCTTT. This sequence encodes CASSEAPVASVEAFF.

The chain uses TRBV27 and TRBJ1-2; D not certain. This CDR3 contains 15 residues. Trimming cost V 6 bases and J 4 bases, with 18 bases left between them. Germline loops: CDR1 MNHEY, CDR2 SMNVEV (reference sequence). CDR3 residues: CASRPGREFFYGYTF. The CDR3 DNA reads TGTGCCAGCAGGCCCGGACGCGAATTCTTCTATGGCTACACCTTC.

The chain employs TRBV7-8 and TRBJ2-1, with TRBD2 matching 10 bases. Germline V CDR1 and CDR2: SGHVS, FQNEAQ. V dropped 2 bases and J dropped 5; count of bases not matched to a gene: 6. The CDR3 runs to 16 residues. The CDR3 loop is CASSLFSTSGNNEQFF. CDR3 bases: TGTGCCAGCAGCTTATTTAGTACTAGCGGGAACAATGAGCAGTTCTTC.

The chain combines TRBV7-8 with TRBJ2-1; 9 nucleotides match TRBD2. Unmatched junction bases numbered 10, after V lost 5 bases and J lost 8 bases. Germline CDR1 reads SGHVS; CDR2 reads FQNEAQ. The CDR3 is made up of 15 amino acids. Written as DNA, the CDR3 is TGTGCCAGCAGCCACTCCGCGGGAGGGAGCCATGAGCAGTTCTTC. Residues: CASSHSAGGSHEQFF.

This clonotype was detected a few times. The chain recombines TRBV20-1 with TRBJ1-4, with 9 bases lining up with TRBD1. V was clipped by 3 bases and J by 8 bases; unmatched bases: 10. The V gene's germline CDR1 is DFQATT and CDR2 SNEGSKA (reference sequence). This CDR3 is built from 15 residues. CDR3 sequence: CSASVLGQGNEKLFF. As DNA, the CDR3 is TGCAGTGCTAGCGTTCTAGGACAGGGGAACGAAAAACTGTTTTTT.

V and J are TRBV7-9 and TRBJ1-1; D gene unclear. The CDR3 totals 15 residues. Deletions cut 5 bases from V and 3 bases from J, with 16 bases between. The germline V gene encodes CDR1 SEHNR and CDR2 FQNEAQ (reference sequence). DNA for the CDR3: TGTGCCAGCAGCGACTTACCTTTTACGGACACTGAAGCTTTCTTT. It translates to CASSDLPFTDTEAFF.

There are a few counts of this clonotype. The chain carries TRBV18 and TRBJ2-1, with 10 bases that match TRBD2. Losses at the gene ends were 3 bases for V and 6 bases for J; bases not matched to a gene: 8. The CDR3 covers 16 residues. The V gene's germline CDR1 is KGHSH and CDR2 LQKENI. CDR3 protein: CASSPSSGGAVNEQFF. The CDR3 DNA reads as TGTGCCAGCTCACCTTCGAGCGGGGGGGCAGTCAATGAGCAGTTCTTC.

Many counts were recorded for this clonotype. The chain employs TRBV12-3 or TRBV12-4 and TRBJ1-6; TRBD1 matches at 7 bases. The CDR3 contains 14 residues. Germline trimming cut 6 bases from V and 7 bases from J; bases unmatched to any gene: 6. The CDR3 nucleotides are TGTGCCAGCAGGGCGGGACAGACGAATTCACCCCTCCACTTT. Its protein is CASRAGQTNSPLHF.

This clonotype appeared many times. The rearrangement links TRBV7-2 to TRBJ2-1, with TRBD2 matching over 10 bases. The CDR3 covers 14 residues. CDR1 is SGHTA and CDR2 is FQGNSA in the germline V gene. V lost 5 bases to trimming and J lost 9 bases; unmatched junction nucleotides: 7. CDR3 DNA sequence: TGTGCCAGCAGCACGGGACTAGCGTTTGGTGAGCAGTTCTTC. Translation: CASSTGLAFGEQFF.

This clonotype was seen many times. The rearrangement links TRBV20-1 to TRBJ2-3; tentatively, D is TRBD2 (6 bases). The V gene's germline CDR1 is DFQATT and CDR2 SNEGSKA (reference sequence). The CDR3 extends over 14 amino acids. V was shortened by 6 bases and J by 0 bases, with 13 bases between the two germline ends. The CDR3 region is CSALGGTSTDTQYF. CDR3 sequence (DNA): TGCAGTGCCCTAGGAGGGACTAGCACAGATACGCAGTATTTT.